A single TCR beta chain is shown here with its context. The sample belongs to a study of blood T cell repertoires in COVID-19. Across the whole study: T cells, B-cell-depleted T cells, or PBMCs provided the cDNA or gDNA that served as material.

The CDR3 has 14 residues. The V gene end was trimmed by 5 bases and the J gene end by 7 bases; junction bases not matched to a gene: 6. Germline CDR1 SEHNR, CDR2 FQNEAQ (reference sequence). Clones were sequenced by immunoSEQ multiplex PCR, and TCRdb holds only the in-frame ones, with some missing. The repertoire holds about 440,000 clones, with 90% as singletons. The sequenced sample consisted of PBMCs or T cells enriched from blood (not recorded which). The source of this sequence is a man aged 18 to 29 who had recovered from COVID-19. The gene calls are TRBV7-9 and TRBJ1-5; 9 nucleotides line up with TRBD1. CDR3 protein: CASSPGTGFQPQHF. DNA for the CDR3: TGTGCCAGCAGCCCCGGGACAGGGTTCCAGCCCCAGCATTTT.